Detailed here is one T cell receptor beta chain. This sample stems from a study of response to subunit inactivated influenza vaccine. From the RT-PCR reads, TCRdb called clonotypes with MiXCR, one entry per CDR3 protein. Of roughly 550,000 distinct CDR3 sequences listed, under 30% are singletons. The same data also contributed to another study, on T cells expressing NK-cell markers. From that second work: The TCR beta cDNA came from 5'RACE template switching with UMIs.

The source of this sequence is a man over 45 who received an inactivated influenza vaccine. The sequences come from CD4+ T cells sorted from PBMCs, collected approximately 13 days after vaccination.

The chain's CDR3 is CSARVTAPYEQYF. For the CDR3, the DNA is TGCAGTGCGAGGGTGACGGCTCCTTACGAGCAGTACTTC. J is TRBJ2-7 and V is TRBV20-1; possible D gene TRBD2, 5 bases. This CDR3 region has 13 residues. V lost 6 bases and J 4 bases, leaving 16 bases between the germline ends. CDR1 is DFQATT and CDR2 is SNEGSKA in the germline V gene (reference sequence).